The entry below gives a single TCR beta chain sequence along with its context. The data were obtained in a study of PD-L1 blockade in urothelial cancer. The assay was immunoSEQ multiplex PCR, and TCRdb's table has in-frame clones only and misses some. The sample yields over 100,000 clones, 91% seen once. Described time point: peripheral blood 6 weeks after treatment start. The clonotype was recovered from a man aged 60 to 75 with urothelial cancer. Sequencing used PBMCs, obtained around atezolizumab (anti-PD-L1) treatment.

Here the CDR3 DNA reads TGTGCCAGCAGCTTGGCTTCTTCTGACATTCAGTACTTC. Translated, it gives CASSLASSDIQYF. The chain uses TRBV5-4 and TRBJ2-4; the D is unclear. V was pared by 0 bases and J by 8 bases, with 9 bases between. Germline CDR1 SGHNT, CDR2 YYREEE (reference sequence). This CDR3 has 13 amino acids.